The 27 T cell receptor beta chains below were found in one sample sequenced in a study of cytomegalovirus exposure and HLA in healthy donors. The PCR had 60 Vbeta and 13 Jbeta primers. Sequenced by immunoSEQ multiplex PCR; TCRdb stores in-frame clones only, minus some. This table holds 190,000 or so clones, approximately 85% found once. What was sequenced was PBMCs. The receptors here all came from a woman between 45 and 65 years old in good health and CMV-seropositive.

The genes are TRBV7-2 and TRBJ2-2; 7 bases are shared with TRBD1. CDR3 length equals 16 residues. The germline CDR1 and CDR2 sequences are SGHTA and FQGNSA. V lost 1 base to trimming and J lost 1 base; unmatched junction nucleotides: 3. The CDR3 loop reads CASSLEPGGNTGELFF. In DNA, the CDR3 is TGTGCCAGCAGCTTAGAACCAGGGGGGAACACCGGGGAGCTGTTTTTT.

V gene TRBV6-5 combines with J gene TRBJ2-2; D is undetermined. Germline values: CDR1 MNHEY, CDR2 SVGAGI. With 7 bases removed from V and 5 bases from J, the gap between germline ends came to 11 bases. The CDR3 sequence is 13 residues long. This chain's CDR3 is CASTRSGTGELFF. CDR3 coding DNA: TGTGCCAGCACCCGATCGGGTACCGGGGAGCTGTTTTTT.

V and J are TRBV4-3 and TRBJ2-3, with 8 bases identical to TRBD2. V shed 2 bases and J 11 bases; nucleotides not matched to a gene: 12. Germline V lookup: CDR1 LGHNA, CDR2 YSLEER. The CDR3 sequence is 15 residues long. Written as DNA, the CDR3 is TGCGCCAGCAGCCAAACGGCCTTAACAAGCGGGGGGCAGTATTTT. Amino acid sequence: CASSQTALTSGGQYF.

The chain uses TRBV5-4 and TRBJ1-2; weak D call: TRBD1 (5 bases). The germline V gene encodes CDR1 SGHNT and CDR2 YYREEE (reference sequence). V was shortened by 0 bases and J by 3 bases, with 15 bases between the two germline ends. The CDR3 length is 16 residues. This CDR3 is CASSLEEGGGDYGYTF. As DNA, the CDR3 is TGTGCCAGCAGCTTGGAGGAGGGTGGGGGGGACTATGGCTACACCTTC. The whole variable domain, filled in from reference TRBV5-4 and TRBJ1-2, reads ETGVTQSPTHLIKTRGQQVTLRCSSQSGHNTVSWYQQALGQGPQFIFQYYREEENGRGNFPPRFSGLQFPNYSSELNVNALELDDSALYLCASSLEEGGGDYGYTFGSGTRLTVV.

The chain combines TRBV2 with TRBJ1-4, with a tentative D call TRBD1 (6 bases). The germline V and J ends were trimmed by 5 bases and 9 bases, with 22 bases remaining between them. This CDR3 comprises 16 residues. Germline V gives CDR1 SNHLY, CDR2 FYNNEI. The CDR3 reads CASSRALRDTLQKLFF. Here the CDR3 DNA reads TGTGCCAGCAGTCGAGCACTCCGGGACACTTTGCAAAAACTGTTTTTT.

The rearrangement joins TRBV10-1 to TRBJ2-1; 10 bases fit TRBD2. The J segment lost 8 bases and the V segment lost 7 bases, leaving 14 bases of the junction unmatched. The CDR3 length is 16 residues. Germline V gives CDR1 WNHNN, CDR2 SYGVQD (reference sequence). The chain's CDR3 is CASIGTSEPPEDEQFF. DNA for the CDR3: TGCGCCAGCATAGGGACTAGCGAGCCCCCCGAGGATGAGCAGTTCTTC.

This clone was recorded only once. The chain carries TRBV5-4 and TRBJ1-2; a weak D match, TRBD1 (6 bases). The length of the CDR3 is 13 residues. The V gene lost 3 bases and the J gene lost 4 bases, with 10 bases spanning the gap. Germline CDR1 SGHNT, CDR2 YYREEE (reference sequence). The CDR3 sequence: CASSSPGVYGYTF. CDR3 coding DNA: TGTGCCAGCAGCTCCCCAGGGGTCTATGGCTACACCTTC. Filled out from reference TRBV5-4 and TRBJ1-2, the complete variable domain reads ETGVTQSPTHLIKTRGQQVTLRCSSQSGHNTVSWYQQALGQGPQFIFQYYREEENGRGNFPPRFSGLQFPNYSSELNVNALELDDSALYLCASSSPGVYGYTFGSGTRLTVV.

This clone was recorded a few times. This chain connects TRBV5-4 to TRBJ1-6, with TRBD1 identical over 8 bases. This CDR3 is 15 amino acids long. J was trimmed by 5 bases and V by 2 bases; bases with no gene match: 3. Per the germline V gene, CDR1 is SGHNT and CDR2 is YYREEE (reference sequence). CDR3 in DNA: TGTGCCAGCAGCTTACAGGACAGGGATAATTCACCCCTCCACTTT. Translation: CASSLQDRDNSPLHF.

This clone was seen a handful of times. Written as DNA, the CDR3 is TGTGCCAGCAGTCTCCGTCCGGCTGAAGCTTTCTTT. It translates to CASSLRPAEAFF. The V gene is TRBV28, the J gene TRBJ1-1; D not certain. This CDR3 has 12 amino acids. The V gene's germline CDR1 is MDHEN and CDR2 SYDVKM. V was cut by 5 bases and J by 6 bases, with 10 bases left in between.

The chain uses TRBV5-1 and TRBJ2-1, with 10 bases identical to TRBD1. Trimming cost V 2 bases and J 9 bases; bases outside gene matches: 8. Germline CDR1 and CDR2: SGHRS and YFSETQ. The CDR3 loop spans 15 amino acids. The DNA for the CDR3 is TGCGCCAGCAGCTTTGGCGGGACAGGGGAGGTTGAGCAGTTCTTC. Its translation is CASSFGGTGEVEQFF.

The V call is TRBV19, the J call TRBJ2-3; 10 bases are shared with TRBD2. V lost 3 bases to trimming and J lost 2 bases; unmatched junction nucleotides: 5. The CDR3 runs to 16 residues. Germline CDR1 reads LNHDA; CDR2 reads SQIVND (reference sequence). The CDR3 DNA reads as TGTGCCAGTAGTATCGGGCTAGCGGGGGCCACAGATACGCAGTATTTT. It translates to CASSIGLAGATDTQYF.

This clone has more than one count but fewer than ten. The chain combines TRBV4-1 with TRBJ1-2; 7 bases fit TRBD1. V shed 2 bases and J 9 bases; nucleotides not matched to a gene: 9. This CDR3 comprises 14 residues. The V gene's germline CDR1 is MGHRA and CDR2 YSYEKL. The CDR3 protein is CASSQRSGGRSYTF. The CDR3 DNA sequence: TGCGCCAGCAGCCAAAGGTCAGGGGGTAGGAGCTACACCTTC.

The rearrangement joins TRBV29-1 to TRBJ2-3; 7 positions match TRBD2. The germline V gene has CDR1 SQVTM and CDR2 ANQGSEA. The CDR3 consists of 15 residues. V trimming: 6 bases; J trimming: 2 bases; junction bases outside the gene matches: 11. The DNA for the CDR3 is TGCAGCGTGGCCTCCGCGGGAGCAAACACAGATACGCAGTATTTT. Its protein product is CSVASAGANTDTQYF.

V gene TRBV2 combines with J gene TRBJ1-5; D uncertain. With 7 bases removed from V and 4 bases from J, the gap between germline ends came to 11 bases. The germline V gene has CDR1 SNHLY and CDR2 FYNNEI. The CDR3 length is 13 residues. The CDR3 loop reads CASNQDWNQPQHF. CDR3 DNA sequence: TGTGCCAGCAACCAGGACTGGAATCAGCCCCAGCATTTT.

J is TRBJ1-2 and V is TRBV6-5; TRBD1 aligns across 12 bases. The V segment lost 5 bases and the J segment 4 bases; nucleotides outside the gene matches: 5. The CDR3 length is 15 residues. Germline loops: CDR1 MNHEY, CDR2 SVGAGI. The CDR3 bases are TGTGCCAGCAGTCCGGGACAGGGGGCAGTCTATGGCTACACCTTC. This codes for CASSPGQGAVYGYTF.

The chain recombines TRBV15 with TRBJ2-7; the D gene is possibly TRBD2 (5 bases). Germline assignment: CDR1 LNHNV and CDR2 YYDKDF (reference sequence). V was clipped by 1 base and J by 7 bases, with 17 bases between them. CDR3 size: 15 residues. The CDR3 here is CATSRGYREIREQYF. DNA for the CDR3: TGTGCCACCAGCAGAGGTTACCGGGAAATACGAGAGCAGTACTTC. The full variable domain, completed using reference TRBV15 and TRBJ2-7, is DAMVIQNPRYQVTQFGKPVTLSCSQTLNHNVMYWYQQKSSQAPKLLFHYYDKDFNNEADTPDNFQSRRPNTSFCFLDIRSPGLGDTAMYLCATSRGYREIREQYFGPGTRLTVT.

The chain has TRBV5-1 and TRBJ2-5, with no clear D. The J call may be wrong; the DNA end is better matched by TRBJ2-7. Germline loops: CDR1 SGHRS, CDR2 YFSETQ. The CDR3 totals 14 residues. CDR3 sequence (DNA): TGCGCCAGCAGCTTCGAGACTTTTACCTACGAGCAGTACTTC. Residues: CASSFETFTYEQYF.

The chain recombines TRBV6-5 with TRBJ2-7; D possibly corresponds to TRBD2 (5 bases). The CDR3 spans 14 residues. The germline gives CDR1 MNHEY, CDR2 SVGAGI. The V end was cut by 5 bases, the J end by 3 bases, with 14 bases between. In nucleotides, the CDR3 is TGTGCCAGCAGTAGACGGGATTTACTCTACGAGCAGTACTTC. Its protein product is CASSRRDLLYEQYF.

The genes are TRBV20-1 and TRBJ1-1; D gene uncertain. Germline loops: CDR1 DFQATT, CDR2 SNEGSKA (reference sequence). The CDR3 is 11 residues long. Trimming left V 5 bases short and J 0 bases short, with 4 bases between. This CDR3 reads CSAFMNTEAFF. The DNA of the CDR3 is TGCAGTGCTTTTATGAACACTGAAGCTTTCTTT.

The V call is TRBV5-5, the J call TRBJ1-5, with D perhaps TRBD1 (6 bases). Germline V gives CDR1 SGHKS, CDR2 YYEKEE (reference sequence). CDR3 length: 17 residues. The V and J ends lost 0 bases and 2 bases respectively, with 15 bases between them. CDR3: CASSLEPPGVGNQPQHF. CDR3 sequence (DNA): TGTGCCAGCAGCTTGGAGCCCCCAGGGGTAGGCAATCAGCCCCAGCATTTT.

This chain links TRBV21-1 with TRBJ2-3; the table's TRBD2 call for D was not verified on the DNA. TRBV21-1 is marked as a pseudogene. The CDR3 length is 18 residues. In nucleotides, the CDR3 is TGTGCCAGCAGCAAAGCTGGGACGATAGCGGGAGGGCCAGATACGCAGTATTTT. Its protein product is CASSKAGTIAGGPDTQYF.

V usage is TRBV10-3 and J usage is TRBJ1-5; 8 bases map to TRBD1. The V gene's germline CDR1 is ENHRY and CDR2 SYGVKD. This CDR3 has 15 amino acids. After removal of 3 bases from V and 7 bases from J, the junction contained 8 bases not matched to a gene. CDR3 sequence reads: CAISDFDRGRQPQHF. The CDR3 DNA reads as TGTGCCATCAGTGACTTCGACAGGGGCAGGCAGCCCCAGCATTTT.

The gene calls are TRBV5-1 and TRBJ1-5, with D tentatively TRBD1 (6 bases). V dropped 3 bases and J dropped 0 bases, with 10 bases sitting between them. This CDR3 contains 15 residues. Germline V gene data show CDR1 as SGHRS and CDR2 as YFSETQ. Here the CDR3 reads CASSSGVDSNQPQHF. Here the CDR3 DNA reads TGCGCCAGCAGCTCAGGGGTCGATAGCAATCAGCCCCAGCATTTT.

J is TRBJ2-5 and V is TRBV5-6; the match to TRBD1 covers 7 bases. TRBJ2-7 explains the end of the DNA better; the J call may be wrong. The CDR3 has 15 amino acids. Germline CDR1 is SGHDT and CDR2 is YYEEEE. In DNA form, the CDR3 reads TGTGCCAGCAGCGCAACCGGGACAGCCTCCTACGAGCAGTACTTC. It is translated as CASSATGTASYEQYF.

This sequence joins TRBV6-1 and TRBJ1-5; 8 nucleotides align to TRBD1. The CDR3 runs 15 residues. V shed 3 bases, J shed 5 bases, and the junction held 6 bases outside the gene matches. In germline, CDR1 is MNHNS, CDR2 SASEGT. CDR3 protein: CASSDGQGRYQPQHF. In DNA form, the CDR3 reads TGTGCCAGCAGTGACGGACAGGGCCGGTATCAGCCCCAGCATTTT.

DNA of the CDR3: TGTGCCAGCAGCTTAGCCCCAGGGGGTACTGGAAACACCATATATTTT. Amino acids: CASSLAPGGTGNTIYF. The chain has TRBV7-9 and TRBJ1-3; 7 positions match TRBD1. CDR1 is SEHNR and CDR2 is FQNEAQ in the germline V gene (reference sequence). This CDR3 is 16 amino acids long. The junction had 4 bases not matched to a gene; V was cut back by 0 bases and J by 2 bases.

The rearrangement uses TRBV10-3 and TRBJ2-1; D ambiguous. There are 14 residues in the CDR3. CDR1 is ENHRY and CDR2 is SYGVKD in the germline V gene. The V and J ends lost 2 bases and 3 bases respectively, with 8 bases between them. The chain's CDR3 is CAISEASDYNEQFF. CDR3 DNA sequence: TGTGCCATCAGTGAGGCAAGCGACTACAATGAGCAGTTCTTC.